These T cell receptor beta chains were read from a single sample in a study of T cell responses to AZD1222 COVID-19 vaccine. The table came from immunoSEQ multiplex PCR; TCRdb's copy has only in-frame clones and leaves some out. The profile shows fewer than 110,000 clones, under 95% of them singletons. Source: peripheral blood, taken 28 days after the second AZD1222 dose. Source of these receptors: an adult who received the AZD1222 COVID-19 vaccine. Both conserved end residues are part of each CDR3. Each record gives: clone size, D gene, J gene, V gene, CDR3 DNA, CDR3 protein. A D gene is named only where the DNA matches it firmly. Only some rows state a clone size, as once, few, many or a class for expanded clones.

clone_size: NA; d_call: TRBD1; j_call: TRBJ2-7; v_call: TRBV18; cdr3_nt: TGTGCCAGCTCACCGCTGCAGGGGGCTTACTACGAGCAGTACTTC; cdr3_aa: CASSPLQGAYYEQYF
clone_size: few; d_call: TRBD2; j_call: TRBJ2-1; v_call: TRBV4-1; cdr3_nt: TGCGCCAGCAGCCAAGAGCAACTAGCGGTCTACAATGAGCAGTTCTTC; cdr3_aa: CASSQEQLAVYNEQFF
clone_size: NA; d_call: NA; j_call: TRBJ2-2; v_call: TRBV6-4; cdr3_nt: TGTGCCAGCAGTGACACAGAACTAGCCGCGAACACCGGGGAGCTGTTTTTT; cdr3_aa: CASSDTELAANTGELFF
clone_size: NA; d_call: NA; j_call: TRBJ1-2; v_call: TRBV10-2; cdr3_nt: TGCGCCAGCAGACCGGGACAAAGCTATGGCTACACCTTC; cdr3_aa: CASRPGQSYGYTF
clone_size: NA; d_call: TRBD2; j_call: TRBJ2-7; v_call: TRBV3-1/TRBV3-2; cdr3_nt: TGTGCCAGCAGCCAAGTCAGCCTAGCGGGCGAGCAGTACTTC; cdr3_aa: CASSQVSLAGEQYF
clone_size: NA; d_call: NA; j_call: TRBJ2-6; v_call: TRBV30; cdr3_nt: TGTGCCTGGTTTCGACAGGAAAGCTCTGGGGCCAACGTCCTGACTTTC; cdr3_aa: CAWFRQESSGANVLTF
clone_size: NA; d_call: NA; j_call: TRBJ1-1; v_call: TRBV25-1; cdr3_nt: TGTGCCAGCAGTGCAAGTGGATGGACTGAAGCTTTCTTT; cdr3_aa: CASSASGWTEAFF
clone_size: NA; d_call: TRBD1; j_call: TRBJ1-2; v_call: TRBV28; cdr3_nt: TGTGCCAGCAGCCTTTCTAGGGGAGGGGGCAGCTATGGCTACACCTTC; cdr3_aa: CASSLSRGGGSYGYTF
clone_size: NA; d_call: NA; j_call: TRBJ1-2; v_call: TRBV28; cdr3_nt: TGTGCCAGCAGTTTACCCCCGGGGACCTATGGCTACACCTTC; cdr3_aa: CASSLPPGTYGYTF
clone_size: NA; d_call: TRBD1; j_call: TRBJ1-4; v_call: TRBV9; cdr3_nt: TGTGCCAGCAGCGTAGCATGGGGACAGAAGAATGAAAAACTGTTTTTT; cdr3_aa: CASSVAWGQKNEKLFF
clone_size: few; d_call: NA; j_call: TRBJ2-7; v_call: TRBV7-9; cdr3_nt: TGTGCCAGCAGCTTACAGGCGGCCGAGCAGTACTTC; cdr3_aa: CASSLQAAEQYF
clone_size: few; d_call: NA; j_call: TRBJ1-5; v_call: TRBV7-2; cdr3_nt: TGTGCCAGCAGCTTATTGGGGTCTCAGCCCCAGCATTTT; cdr3_aa: CASSLLGSQPQHF
clone_size: NA; d_call: TRBD1; j_call: TRBJ1-4; v_call: TRBV18; cdr3_nt: TGTGCCAGCTCACCGGCACAGGGGGCGCTTGAAAAACTGTTTTTT; cdr3_aa: CASSPAQGALEKLFF
clone_size: once; d_call: NA; j_call: TRBJ1-1; v_call: TRBV4-1; cdr3_nt: TGCGCCAGCAGCCAACTGCCCCTTAGCGCTTCGGGGCGAGCGAACACTGAAGCTTTCTTT; cdr3_aa: CASSQLPLSASGRANTEAFF
clone_size: NA; d_call: NA; j_call: TRBJ2-2; v_call: TRBV10-3; cdr3_nt: TGTGCCATCAGTGTGGTGACCGGGGAGCTGTTTTTT; cdr3_aa: CAISVVTGELFF
clone_size: NA; d_call: NA; j_call: TRBJ1-5; v_call: TRBV6-2/TRBV6-3; cdr3_nt: TGTGCCAGCAGTTACTCAGGGGACCTCAATCAGCCCCAGCATTTT; cdr3_aa: CASSYSGDLNQPQHF
clone_size: NA; d_call: NA; j_call: TRBJ2-1; v_call: TRBV14; cdr3_nt: TGTGCCAGCAGCCAAGGAAGCGGCCTGAAGTTCTTC; cdr3_aa: CASSQGSGLKFF
clone_size: NA; d_call: NA; j_call: TRBJ1-6; v_call: TRBV9; cdr3_nt: TGTGCCAGCAGCGCGACATCACCTAATTCACCCCTCCACTTT; cdr3_aa: CASSATSPNSPLHF
clone_size: NA; d_call: TRBD1; j_call: TRBJ1-2; v_call: TRBV7-2; cdr3_nt: TGTGCCAGCAGCCAGGACAGGGGTAGGGGCTACACCTTC; cdr3_aa: CASSQDRGRGYTF
clone_size: few; d_call: NA; j_call: TRBJ1-6; v_call: TRBV7-9; cdr3_nt: TGTGCCAGCAGCTACGGACAGAATTCACCCCTCCACTTT; cdr3_aa: CASSYGQNSPLHF
clone_size: NA; d_call: NA; j_call: TRBJ1-1; v_call: TRBV7-2; cdr3_nt: TGTGCCAGCAGCTTATCCCGGACTGAAGCTTTCTTT; cdr3_aa: CASSLSRTEAFF
clone_size: NA; d_call: TRBD2; j_call: TRBJ2-5; v_call: TRBV9; cdr3_nt: TGTGCCAGCAGCACGGGACTAGCGGGGAAAGAGACCCAGTACTTC; cdr3_aa: CASSTGLAGKETQYF
clone_size: NA; d_call: NA; j_call: TRBJ1-4; v_call: TRBV2; cdr3_nt: TGTGCCAGCAGTGTAAGCAGGGATGAAAAACTGTTTTTT; cdr3_aa: CASSVSRDEKLFF
clone_size: NA; d_call: NA; j_call: TRBJ1-5; v_call: TRBV18; cdr3_nt: TGTGCCAGCTCACCTCTCAATCAGCCCCAGCATTTT; cdr3_aa: CASSPLNQPQHF
clone_size: NA; d_call: TRBD2; j_call: TRBJ2-5; v_call: TRBV7-8; cdr3_nt: TGTGCCAGCAGCTTAGAGACTAGCGGCCTCCAAGAGACCCAGTACTTC; cdr3_aa: CASSLETSGLQETQYF